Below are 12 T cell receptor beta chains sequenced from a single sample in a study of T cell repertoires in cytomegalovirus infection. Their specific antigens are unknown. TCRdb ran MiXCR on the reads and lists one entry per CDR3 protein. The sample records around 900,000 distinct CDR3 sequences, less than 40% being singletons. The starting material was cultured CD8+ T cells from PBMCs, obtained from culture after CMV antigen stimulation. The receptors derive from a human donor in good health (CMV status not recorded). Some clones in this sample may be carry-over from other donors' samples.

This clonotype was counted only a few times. CDR3 DNA sequence: TGTGCCAGCAGTGACGGGGGCCGCCCCCACTACGAGCAGTACTTC. Translating it yields CASSDGGRPHYEQYF. The chain links TRBV6-8 to TRBJ2-7; either TRBD1 or TRBD2 may supply D (6 bases each). This CDR3 is 15 amino acids long. CDR1 is MNHGY and CDR2 is SAAAGT in the germline V gene. The V end was cut by 5 bases, the J end by 3 bases, with 17 bases between.

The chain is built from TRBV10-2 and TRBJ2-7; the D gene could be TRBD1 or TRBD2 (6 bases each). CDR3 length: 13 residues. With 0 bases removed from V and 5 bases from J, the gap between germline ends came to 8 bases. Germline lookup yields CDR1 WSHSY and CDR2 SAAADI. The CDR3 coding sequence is TGCGCCAGCAGTGAGTCAAGGGGGGACGAGCAGTACGTC. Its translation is CASSESRGDEQYV.

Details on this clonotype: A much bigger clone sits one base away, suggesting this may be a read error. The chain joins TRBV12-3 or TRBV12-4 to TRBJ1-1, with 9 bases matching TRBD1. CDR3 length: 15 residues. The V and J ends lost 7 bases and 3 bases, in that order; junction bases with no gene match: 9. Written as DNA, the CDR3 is TGTGCCAGCAATCCCCCGGGACAGGGCTACACTGAAGCTTTCTTT. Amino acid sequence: CASNPPGQGYTEAFF.

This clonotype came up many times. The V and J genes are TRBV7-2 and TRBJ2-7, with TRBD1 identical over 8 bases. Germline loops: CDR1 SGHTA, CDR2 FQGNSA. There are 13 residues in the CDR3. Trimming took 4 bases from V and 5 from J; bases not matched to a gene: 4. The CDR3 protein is CASSSTGADEQYF. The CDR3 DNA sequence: TGTGCCAGCAGCTCGACAGGGGCGGACGAGCAGTACTTC.

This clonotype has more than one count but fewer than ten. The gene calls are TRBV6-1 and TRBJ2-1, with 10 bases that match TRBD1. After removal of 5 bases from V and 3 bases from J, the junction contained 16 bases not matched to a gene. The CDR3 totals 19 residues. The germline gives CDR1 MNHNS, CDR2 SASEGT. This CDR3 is CASSWTGTGALPYYNEQFF. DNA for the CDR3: TGTGCCAGCAGTTGGACCGGGACAGGGGCCCTCCCCTACTACAATGAGCAGTTCTTC.

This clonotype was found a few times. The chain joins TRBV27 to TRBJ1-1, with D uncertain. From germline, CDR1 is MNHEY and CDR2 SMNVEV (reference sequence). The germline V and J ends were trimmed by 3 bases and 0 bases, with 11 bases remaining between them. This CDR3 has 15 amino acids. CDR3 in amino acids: CASSLWAPVNTEAFF. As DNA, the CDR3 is TGTGCCAGCAGTTTGTGGGCTCCCGTGAACACTGAAGCTTTCTTT.

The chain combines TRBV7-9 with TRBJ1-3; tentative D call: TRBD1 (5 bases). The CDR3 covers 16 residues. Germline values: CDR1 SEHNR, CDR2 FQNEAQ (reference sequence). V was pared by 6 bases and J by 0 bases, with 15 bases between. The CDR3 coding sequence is TGTGCCAGCAGGTCCCCAGGGCCGCTCTCTGGAAACACCATATATTTT. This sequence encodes CASRSPGPLSGNTIYF.

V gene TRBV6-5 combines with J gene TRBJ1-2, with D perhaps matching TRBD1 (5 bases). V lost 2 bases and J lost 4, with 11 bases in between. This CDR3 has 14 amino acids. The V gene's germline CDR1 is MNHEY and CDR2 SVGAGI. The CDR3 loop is CASSYMGVPYGYTF. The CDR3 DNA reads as TGTGCCAGCAGTTACATGGGGGTCCCCTATGGCTACACCTTC.

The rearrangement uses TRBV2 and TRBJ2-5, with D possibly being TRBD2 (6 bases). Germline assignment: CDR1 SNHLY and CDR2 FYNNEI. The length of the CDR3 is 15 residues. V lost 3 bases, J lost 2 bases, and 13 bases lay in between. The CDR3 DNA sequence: TGTGCCAGCAGTGATGTCGGGGGTGTACAAGAGACCCAGTACTTC. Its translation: CASSDVGGVQETQYF. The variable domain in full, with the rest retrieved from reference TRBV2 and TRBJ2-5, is EPEVTQTPSHQVTQMGQEVILRCVPISNHLYFYWYRQILGQKVEFLVSFYNNEISEKSEIFDDQFSVERPDGSNFTLKIRSTKLEDSAMYFCASSDVGGVQETQYFGPGTRLLVL.

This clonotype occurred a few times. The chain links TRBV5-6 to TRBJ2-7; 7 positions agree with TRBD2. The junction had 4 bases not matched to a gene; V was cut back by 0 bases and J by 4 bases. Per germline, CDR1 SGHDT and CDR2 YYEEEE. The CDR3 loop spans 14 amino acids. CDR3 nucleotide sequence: TGTGCCAGCAGCTTGGGCGGGGGAGGATACGAGCAGTACGTC. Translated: CASSLGGGGYEQYV.

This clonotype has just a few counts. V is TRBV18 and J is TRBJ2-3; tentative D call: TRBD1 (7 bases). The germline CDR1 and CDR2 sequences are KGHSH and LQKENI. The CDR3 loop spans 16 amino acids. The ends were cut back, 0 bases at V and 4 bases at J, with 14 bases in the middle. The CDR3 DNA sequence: TGTGCCAGCTCACCACCCCGGCAGGGGGAGGCAGATACGCAGTATTTT. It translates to CASSPPRQGEADTQYF.

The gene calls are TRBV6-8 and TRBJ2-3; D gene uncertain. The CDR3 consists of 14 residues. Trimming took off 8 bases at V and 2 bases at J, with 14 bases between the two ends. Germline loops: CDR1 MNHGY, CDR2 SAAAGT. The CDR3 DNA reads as TGTGCCAGCCTTTGGGCGGACCTCACAGATACGCAGTATTTT. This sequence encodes CASLWADLTDTQYF.